The next 27 T cell receptor beta chains were all read from a single sample in a study of T cells in Graves' hyperthyroidism and ophthalmopathy (dated by TCRdb to about 2019). The library was produced with multiplex PCR. The data were produced on an Illumina HiSeq 2000. TCR beta CDR3 regions were amplified from RNA transcripts. The TCR CDR3 was subjected to a first round of RT-PCR using the HTBI primer set and the Qiagen OneStep RT-PCR kit. TCRdb redid the processing of the public reads, applying fastp at Q25 and MiXCR, and retained in-frame beta chains. Records with the same CDR3 protein are collapsed into one entry carrying the most frequent genes and DNA. The sample table shows around 300,000 distinct CDR3 sequences, and about 15% are seen once. About 30% of the sample comes from the top ten. The sequenced sample consisted of blood. The receptors were sampled from a woman between 50 and 59 years old with Graves' hyperthyroidism that later progressed to Graves' ophthalmopathy.

This clonotype was recorded at least ten times. The chain carries TRBV5-1 and TRBJ2-4; D may be TRBD2 (5 bases). This CDR3 has 13 residues. V lost 4 bases, J lost 4 bases, and 9 bases lay in between. Germline V gene lookup returns CDR1 SGHRS and CDR2 YFSETQ. The CDR3 sequence: CASSLTGKNIQYF. The CDR3 DNA sequence: TGCGCCAGCAGCCTCACGGGGAAAAACATTCAGTACTTC. Complete variable domain (other parts from reference TRBV5-1 and TRBJ2-4): KAGVTQTPRYLIKTRGQQVTLSCSPISGHRSVSWYQQTPGQGLQFLFEYFSETQRNKGNFPGRFSGRQFSNSRSEMNVSTLELGDSALYLCASSLTGKNIQYFGAGTRLSVL.

This clonotype was seen at least ten times. The rearrangement joins TRBV6-1 to TRBJ2-5, with TRBD2 matching 8 bases. The germline gives CDR1 MNHNS, CDR2 SASEGT. CDR3 length: 15 amino acids. V was pared by 6 bases and J by 5 bases, with 11 bases of the junction left unmatched. CDR3 region: CASRGDGGAWETQYF. CDR3 DNA: TGTGCCAGCAGGGGGGACGGGGGGGCCTGGGAGACCCAGTACTTC.

This clonotype has a count of ten or more. The V and J genes are TRBV3-1 and TRBJ1-6, with D tentatively TRBD1 (6 bases). Trimming stripped 4 bases from V and 5 bases from J, with 15 bases between. This CDR3 is 16 amino acids long. Germline CDR1 reads LGHDT; CDR2 reads YNNKEL (reference sequence). The CDR3 sequence: CASSPLGAGDNSPLHF. DNA for the CDR3: TGTGCCAGCAGCCCCCTTGGGGCAGGGGATAATTCACCCCTCCACTTT.

The chain is built from TRBV7-8 and TRBJ2-1; 9 nucleotides match TRBD1. The J segment lost 4 bases and the V segment lost 8 bases, leaving 9 bases of the junction unmatched. Germline lookup yields CDR1 SGHVS and CDR2 FQNEAQ. The CDR3 loop spans 15 amino acids. The CDR3 reads CASAPRDRAYNEQFF. CDR3 sequence (DNA): TGTGCCAGCGCCCCCCGGGACAGGGCATACAATGAGCAGTTCTTC.

This chain connects TRBV7-9 to TRBJ1-2; D uncertain. This CDR3 is built from 11 residues. Germline assignment: CDR1 SEHNR and CDR2 FQNEAQ (reference sequence). Trimming took off 4 bases at V and 4 bases at J, with 4 bases between the two ends. CDR3 nucleotide sequence: TGTGCCAGCAGCTCCGGCTATGGCTACACCTTC. It yields the protein CASSSGYGYTF.

This clonotype was counted ten times or more. The J gene is TRBJ2-1, the V gene TRBV6-5, with 9 bases aligning to TRBD1. CDR3 length: 17 amino acids. Germline V lookup: CDR1 MNHEY, CDR2 SVGAGI. J gave up 6 bases and V 2 bases, and 11 bases lay outside the gene matches. CDR3 amino acids: CASSYGVGQGRPNEQFF. The DNA of the CDR3 is TGTGCCAGCAGTTACGGTGTGGGACAGGGAAGACCCAATGAGCAGTTCTTC.

This clonotype came up once. The rearrangement uses TRBV29-1 and TRBJ1-1; 8 bases match TRBD1. This CDR3 region has 12 residues. J lost 4 bases, V lost 3 bases, and 1 base had no gene match. Germline V gives CDR1 SQVTM, CDR2 ANQGSEA. CDR3 sequence (DNA): TGCAGCGTTGAGGACAGGGCCACTGAAGCTTTCTTT. This encodes CSVEDRATEAFF. The entire variable domain, with the rest obtained from reference TRBV29-1 and TRBJ1-1, is as follows: SAVISQKPSRDICQRGTSLTIQCQVDSQVTMMFWYRQQPGQSLTLIATANQGSEATYESGFVIDKFPISRPNLTFSTLTVSNMSPEDSSIYLCSVEDRATEAFFGQGTRLTVV.

This clonotype was detected ten times or more. The CDR3 DNA reads TGTGCCAGCAGTTTTATAGAAATCGAGCAGTACTTC. Encoded protein: CASSFIEIEQYF. The V gene is TRBV28, the J gene TRBJ2-7; D not resolved. V dropped 3 bases and J dropped 6 bases, with 9 bases sitting between them. The CDR3 runs 12 residues. Germline values: CDR1 MDHEN, CDR2 SYDVKM.

The chain uses TRBV20-1 and TRBJ2-1; 7 positions match TRBD2. V trimming: 2 bases; J trimming: 7 bases; junction bases outside the gene matches: 20. The CDR3 spans 18 residues. Germline CDR1 DFQATT, CDR2 SNEGSKA (reference sequence). CDR3 nucleotide sequence: TGCAGTGCTAGAAACCTAGCGGAACGCGGAGGGTCGTGGAATGAGCAGTTCTTC. Protein sequence: CSARNLAERGGSWNEQFF.

Many counts were recorded for this clonotype. The chain combines TRBV3-1 with TRBJ1-5, with a possible D match to TRBD1 (6 bases). CDR3 length equals 15 residues. The V gene lost 4 bases and the J gene lost 7 bases, with 17 bases spanning the gap. In germline, CDR1 is LGHDT, CDR2 YNNKEL (reference sequence). The CDR3 DNA sequence: TGTGCCAGCAGCCGAGGGTCAGGGGAAGGACAGCCCCAGCATTTT. Its protein is CASSRGSGEGQPQHF.

This clonotype appeared many times. The chain has TRBV5-1 and TRBJ2-3, with a possible D match to TRBD2 (6 bases). CDR1 and CDR2 from the germline V gene are SGHRS and YFSETQ. Trimming took off 0 bases at V and 6 bases at J, with 8 bases between the two ends. CDR3 length equals 13 residues. The CDR3 coding sequence is TGCGCCAGCAGCTTGGTTAGCGGTGATACGCAGTATTTT. Its translation: CASSLVSGDTQYF.

Concerning this clonotype: The junction does not match germline at one end; this may be a read error. The chain uses TRBV14 and TRBJ2-6; D unresolved. This CDR3 comprises 15 residues. Germline CDR1 is SGHDN and CDR2 is FVKESK. The CDR3, as DNA: TGTGCCAACAGCCAAGGTACAGCTGGGGCCAACGTCCTGACTTTC. This gives the protein CANSQGTAGANVLTF.

Ten or more counts support this clonotype. The chain joins TRBV28 to TRBJ2-2; 8 bases align to TRBD1. V lost 3 bases, J lost 0 bases, and 9 bases stayed unmatched. The CDR3 spans 18 residues. Germline V gene sequence: CDR1 MDHEN, CDR2 SYDVKM. The CDR3 coding sequence is TGTGCCAGCAGTTTCCCCCGGGACAGGCTTACGAACACCGGGGAGCTGTTTTTT. This sequence encodes CASSFPRDRLTNTGELFF.

This clonotype was seen repeatedly, ten times or more. The V gene is TRBV7-3, the J gene TRBJ2-1; D perhaps matches TRBD1 (5 bases). V was shortened by 2 bases and J by 3 bases, with 14 bases between the two germline ends. Germline-derived CDR1 and CDR2 are SGHTA and FQGTGA. The CDR3 covers 16 residues. The CDR3 here is CASSLYPGQDYNEQFF. The DNA of the CDR3 is TGTGCCAGCAGCTTATACCCCGGACAAGACTACAATGAGCAGTTCTTC. The full variable domain, completed using reference TRBV7-3 and TRBJ2-1, is GAGVSQTPSNKVTEKGKYVELRCDPISGHTALYWYRQSLGQGPEFLIYFQGTGAADDSGLPNDRFFAVRPEGSVSTLKIQRTERGDSAVYLCASSLYPGQDYNEQFFGPGTRLTVL.

The rearrangement links TRBV6-5 to TRBJ2-7, with D uncertain. The CDR3 has 14 residues. The germline V and J ends were trimmed by 3 bases and 5 bases, with 14 bases remaining between them. Germline lookup yields CDR1 MNHEY and CDR2 SVGAGI. The CDR3 DNA sequence: TGTGCCAGCAGTTATCAGTTAACCGGAGACGAGCAGTACTTC. It encodes CASSYQLTGDEQYF.

This clonotype was picked up many times. The V gene is TRBV4-1, the J gene TRBJ2-7; 10 bases fit TRBD2. Losses at the gene ends were 0 bases for V and 1 base for J; bases not matched to a gene: 18. The CDR3 length is 21 residues. The germline V gene has CDR1 MGHRA and CDR2 YSYEKL. The DNA of the CDR3 is TGCGCCAGCAGCCAAGAAAGGAAGACTAGCGGGTTCGCCAGGATATCCTACGAGCAGTACTTC. Translating it yields CASSQERKTSGFARISYEQYF.

This clonotype was seen repeatedly, ten times or more. The V gene is TRBV6-2 or TRBV6-3, the J gene TRBJ2-2; D gene ambiguous. Germline CDR1 is MNHEY and CDR2 is SVGEGT. V dropped 2 bases and J dropped 5 bases, with 6 bases sitting between them. The CDR3 has 13 residues. CDR3: CASSYLLTGELFF. The CDR3 DNA is TGTGCCAGCAGTTACCTTCTGACCGGGGAGCTGTTTTTT.

This clonotype showed up many times. The rearrangement links TRBV20-1 to TRBJ2-7; 12 nucleotides line up with TRBD2. From germline, CDR1 is DFQATT and CDR2 SNEGSKA (reference sequence). CDR3 length: 17 residues. The junction had 11 bases not matched to a gene; V was cut back by 5 bases and J by 0 bases. The CDR3 bases are TGCAGTGCTCGACCATATCGACTAGCGGGAGACTCCTACGAGCAGTACTTC. Residues: CSARPYRLAGDSYEQYF.

This clonotype appeared many times. The V call is TRBV24-1, the J call TRBJ1-2; 7 bases fit TRBD1. Losses at the gene ends were 0 bases for V and 4 bases for J; bases not matched to a gene: 4. In germline, CDR1 is KGHDR, CDR2 SFDVKD. CDR3 size: 15 residues. CDR3 nucleotide sequence: TGTGCCACCAGTGATTTGAGGACAGGAAGCTATGGCTACACCTTC. The encoded protein is CATSDLRTGSYGYTF.

This clonotype occurred many times. The rearrangement links TRBV30 to TRBJ2-3; weak D call: TRBD2 (6 bases). The CDR3 is 15 amino acids. Germline V gene data show CDR1 as GTSNPN and CDR2 as SVGIG (reference sequence). V lost 1 base and J lost 2, with 13 bases in between. The CDR3 is CAWSAPRTNTDTQYF. CDR3 coding DNA: TGTGCCTGGAGTGCACCCAGGACTAACACAGATACGCAGTATTTT.

V and J are TRBV19 and TRBJ2-1; 13 bases match TRBD2. J lost 6 bases, V lost 6 bases, and 5 bases had no gene match. The CDR3 has 15 amino acids. Germline lookup yields CDR1 LNHDA and CDR2 SQIVND (reference sequence). CDR3 region: CASRAGTSGINEQFF. CDR3 DNA sequence: TGTGCCAGTAGGGCCGGGACTAGCGGGATCAATGAGCAGTTCTTC. The full variable domain, rest sourced from reference TRBV19 and TRBJ2-1, is DGGITQSPKYLFRKEGQNVTLSCEQNLNHDAMYWYRQDPGQGLRLIYYSQIVNDFQKGDIAEGYSVSREKKESFPLTVTSAQKNPTAFYLCASRAGTSGINEQFFGPGTRLTVL.

The chain couples TRBV19 to TRBJ2-7; D is possibly TRBD1 or TRBD2 (5 bases each). V lost 2 bases and J 0 bases, leaving 14 bases between the germline ends. Germline CDR1 and CDR2: LNHDA and SQIVND (reference sequence). This CDR3 has 16 residues. The chain's CDR3 is CASSITTGTNSYEQYF. In DNA, the CDR3 is TGTGCCAGTAGTATAACAACCGGGACGAACTCCTACGAGCAGTACTTC.

This clonotype appeared many times. The chain recombines TRBV6-6 with TRBJ1-3; no firm D call. Between the trimmed V and J ends, which lost 0 bases and 0 bases, there was a span of 9 bases. Germline V gene sequence: CDR1 MNHNY, CDR2 SVGAGI (reference sequence). CDR3 length equals 16 residues. CDR3 amino acids: CASSYSAPLSGNTIYF. CDR3 coding DNA: TGTGCCAGCAGTTACTCGGCTCCTCTCTCTGGAAACACCATATATTTT.

This clonotype was counted ten times or more. This chain uses TRBV19 with TRBJ1-5, with 8 bases that match TRBD1. The germline V gene has CDR1 LNHDA and CDR2 SQIVND (reference sequence). CDR3 length: 16 amino acids. V was pared by 3 bases and J by 4 bases, with 8 bases of the junction left unmatched. This CDR3 is CASSMEQGVLNQPQHF. CDR3 nucleotides: TGTGCCAGTAGTATGGAACAGGGGGTACTAAATCAGCCCCAGCATTTT.

This clonotype was seen at least ten times. This rearrangement joins TRBV28 to TRBJ2-7; 8 bases are a match to TRBD1. J gave up 2 bases and V 6 bases, and 6 bases lay outside the gene matches. CDR3 length: 14 residues. Germline CDR1 reads MDHEN; CDR2 reads SYDVKM. CDR3 residues: CASRPPGQAYEQYF. The CDR3 DNA follows: TGTGCCAGCAGGCCTCCGGGACAGGCCTACGAGCAGTACTTC.

This clonotype was seen many times. V usage is TRBV12-3 or TRBV12-4 and J usage is TRBJ2-2; no clear D. The CDR3 has 14 amino acids. V shed 2 bases and J shed 0 bases, with 4 bases lying between them. In nucleotides, the CDR3 is TGTGCCAGCAGTTTAAGGCCGAACACCGGGGAGCTGTTTTTT. Its protein is CASSLRPNTGELFF.

This clonotype was recorded a few times. This chain connects TRBV2 to TRBJ2-2, with no clear D. This CDR3 is 15 amino acids long. Germline assignment: CDR1 SNHLY and CDR2 FYNNEI. V was cut by 5 bases and J by 0 bases, with 10 bases left in between. The chain's CDR3 is CASSNSVPNTGELFF. Here the CDR3 DNA reads TGTGCCAGCAGTAATTCCGTTCCGAACACCGGGGAGCTGTTTTTT.